This T cell receptor (beta chain) was profiled in a study of early T cells in non-severe SARS-CoV-2 infection. About the study: From unsorted whole blood, bulk RNA was sequenced, and the chains remained unpaired. Broader study findings: Database matching using VDJdb favored anti-spike CD8 responses, with private and CD4 specificities left missing.

Individual cDNA molecules were tagged with unique molecular identifiers, the study reported. Each CDR3 protein is one row after TCRdb ran MiXCR on the 5' RACE reads. The sample lists about 28,000 distinct CDR3 sequences; roughly 4.5% were seen once. The length of the CDR3 is 11 residues. Turning to this clonotype: Antigen specificity is unknown.

The sequence derives from an adult who was a healthcare worker with PCR-confirmed SARS-CoV-2 infection or an uninfected control (not recorded which). The chain couples TRBV21-1 to TRBJ2-5; the table's TRBD1 call for D was not verified on the DNA. TRBV21-1 is termed a pseudogene. The sample here was whole blood, taken at baseline. The CDR3 protein is CASISLETQYF. The DNA of the CDR3 is TGTGCCAGCATCTCCCTGGAGACCCAGTACTTC.